This T cell receptor beta chain was sequenced during a study of T cells in Graves' hyperthyroidism and ophthalmopathy. As for the study in general: Peripheral blood was collected at initial diagnosis, before any treatment.

Study-level points and caveats: Stable hyperthyroidism was separated from ophthalmopathy by a model based on 13 V-J features.

This clonotype was recorded at least ten times. Its matching antigen is unknown. Patients aged 18 to 65 with hyperthyroidism were newly diagnosed, with duration under 2 months. PBMCs were derived from under 13 ml fresh peripheral blood. The CDR3 regions of TCR beta were amplified from RNA transcripts. In the first-round RT-PCR of the TCR CDR3, the HTBI primer set was used. TCRdb reanalysed the multiplex PCR reads using MiXCR and keeps one entry per CDR3 protein. The sample lists roughly 380,000 distinct CDR3 sequences, roughly 13% seen once, with around 21% in the top ten. Sequencing was carried out using blood. The origin of this receptor is a man aged 25-40 years with Graves' hyperthyroidism that later progressed to Graves' ophthalmopathy.

CDR3 sequence: CASSEGGLPGYTF. CDR3 in DNA: TGTGCCAGCAGTGAAGGCGGGCTCCCGGGCTACACCTTC. The chain combines TRBV2 with TRBJ1-2; D gene unclear. The germline V and J ends were trimmed by 1 base and 8 bases, with 11 bases remaining between them. CDR1 SNHLY and CDR2 FYNNEI come from the germline V gene. This CDR3 spans 13 amino acids.